What follows are 8 T cell receptor beta chains derived from one specimen sequenced in a study of T cells in Graves' hyperthyroidism and ophthalmopathy. Amplification of TCR beta CDR3 regions used RNA as the template. The primer set for the first-round RT-PCR of the TCR CDR3 was HTBI. Via MiXCR, TCRdb re-called the multiplex PCR reads, giving one row per CDR3 protein. The repertoire consists of about 590,000 distinct CDR3 sequences, with 15% to 18% occurring once and the leading ten covering about 7%. The material sequenced was blood. These receptors came from a woman in her 30s with Graves' hyperthyroidism.

This clonotype has ten or more counts. The gene calls are TRBV6-2 or TRBV6-3 and TRBJ2-7; the D call may be TRBD1 or TRBD2 (6 bases each). Germline CDR1 and CDR2: MNHEY and SVGEGT. This CDR3 has 14 amino acids. Trimming pared 7 bases from V and 2 bases from J, leaving 15 bases between. CDR3 DNA: TGTGCCAGCACCTTGGGGGGCCATACCTACGAGCAGTACTTC. Its translation: CASTLGGHTYEQYF.

This clonotype was observed at least ten times. The rearrangement links TRBV12-3 or TRBV12-4 to TRBJ2-2, with 10 bases lining up with TRBD2. V trimming: 5 bases; J trimming: 5 bases; junction bases outside the gene matches: 5. CDR3 size: 15 residues. CDR3 residues: CASSAAGGRTGELFF. As DNA, the CDR3 is TGTGCCAGCAGTGCAGCGGGAGGGAGGACCGGGGAGCTGTTTTTT.

This clonotype was counted a few times. The V and J genes are TRBV4-2 and TRBJ2-5; 7 bases are shared with TRBD1. CDR3 length: 14 residues. Germline V gives CDR1 LGHNA, CDR2 YNFKEQ. After removal of 1 base from V and 3 bases from J, the junction contained 2 bases not matched to a gene. As DNA, the CDR3 is TGTGCCAGCAGCCAAGCACAGGGGAAAGAGACCCAGTACTTC. Translating it yields CASSQAQGKETQYF.

This clonotype has just a few counts. The J gene is TRBJ1-1, the V gene TRBV9, with D perhaps matching TRBD1 (5 bases). Germline V gives CDR1 SGDLS, CDR2 YYNGEE. V was cut by 0 bases and J by 0 bases, with 6 bases left in between. The CDR3 extends over 14 amino acids. CDR3 bases: TGTGCCAGCAGCGTAGGGGGCATGAACACTGAAGCTTTCTTT. Encoded protein: CASSVGGMNTEAFF.

This chain uses TRBV12-3 or TRBV12-4 with TRBJ1-2; D gene unclear. The CDR3 is 15 amino acids. The ends were cut back, 1 base at V and 1 base at J, with 10 bases in the middle. The DNA for the CDR3 is TGTGCCAGCAGTTTAGTGGGCAGATTTAACTATGGCTACACCTTC. This gives the protein CASSLVGRFNYGYTF.

This clonotype came up a few times. The rearrangement uses TRBV19 and TRBJ2-1, with TRBD2 matching over 11 bases. The CDR3 has 15 residues. Germline-derived CDR1 and CDR2 are LNHDA and SQIVND (reference sequence). V shed 3 bases and J 6 bases; nucleotides not matched to a gene: 4. The CDR3, as DNA: TGTGCCAGTAGTATTCTACTAGCGGGGGTCAATGAGCAGTTCTTC. Encoded protein: CASSILLAGVNEQFF. Full variable domain (remainder filled in from reference TRBV19 and TRBJ2-1): DGGITQSPKYLFRKEGQNVTLSCEQNLNHDAMYWYRQDPGQGLRLIYYSQIVNDFQKGDIAEGYSVSREKKESFPLTVTSAQKNPTAFYLCASSILLAGVNEQFFGPGTRLTVL.

In this sample, this clonotype turned up a few times. The CDR3 DNA is TGTGCCAGTAGTGAACGGACTAGCGGGATCTACGAGCAGTACTTC. Translation gives CASSERTSGIYEQYF. V is TRBV19 and J is TRBJ2-7; 12 positions match TRBD2. The CDR3 length is 15 residues. The V segment lost 5 bases and the J segment 3 bases; nucleotides outside the gene matches: 5. Germline V CDR1 and CDR2: LNHDA, SQIVND (reference sequence). Full variable domain (remainder filled in from reference TRBV19 and TRBJ2-7): DGGITQSPKYLFRKEGQNVTLSCEQNLNHDAMYWYRQDPGQGLRLIYYSQIVNDFQKGDIAEGYSVSREKKESFPLTVTSAQKNPTAFYLCASSERTSGIYEQYFGPGTRLTVT.

This clonotype was observed many times. The chain recombines TRBV28 with TRBJ2-5; 10 nucleotides line up with TRBD1. Germline CDR1 and CDR2: MDHEN and SYDVKM. V trimming: 6 bases; J trimming: 6 bases; junction bases outside the gene matches: 7. This CDR3 has 14 amino acids. The CDR3 loop is CASRRDRGVQTQYF. The CDR3 DNA reads TGTGCCAGCAGGAGGGACAGGGGAGTACAGACCCAGTACTTC.